This T cell receptor (beta chain) came from a study of Graves' ophthalmopathy and Graves' hyperthyroidism. RNA transcripts served as template for amplifying TCR beta CDR3 sequences. HTBI primers served in a first-round RT-PCR, which a second-round multiplex PCR followed. TCRdb processed the multiplex PCR reads anew with MiXCR; each CDR3 protein has one entry. Of approximately 160,000 distinct CDR3 sequences in the sample, roughly two fifths were seen once. CDR1 is MNHEY, CDR2 SMNVEV, per germline (reference sequence). Germline trimming cut 5 bases from V and 3 bases from J; bases unmatched to any gene: 8. This CDR3 has 15 amino acids.

This clonotype was obtained from a man aged 25 to 40 with Graves' ophthalmopathy. Sequencing was done on a sample of peripheral blood. The chain links TRBV27 to TRBJ2-7; 9 bases agree with TRBD2. The CDR3, as DNA: TGTGCCAGCAGTACCTGGGTAGCGGGAGACTACGAGCAGTACTTC. Translating gives CASSTWVAGDYEQYF.